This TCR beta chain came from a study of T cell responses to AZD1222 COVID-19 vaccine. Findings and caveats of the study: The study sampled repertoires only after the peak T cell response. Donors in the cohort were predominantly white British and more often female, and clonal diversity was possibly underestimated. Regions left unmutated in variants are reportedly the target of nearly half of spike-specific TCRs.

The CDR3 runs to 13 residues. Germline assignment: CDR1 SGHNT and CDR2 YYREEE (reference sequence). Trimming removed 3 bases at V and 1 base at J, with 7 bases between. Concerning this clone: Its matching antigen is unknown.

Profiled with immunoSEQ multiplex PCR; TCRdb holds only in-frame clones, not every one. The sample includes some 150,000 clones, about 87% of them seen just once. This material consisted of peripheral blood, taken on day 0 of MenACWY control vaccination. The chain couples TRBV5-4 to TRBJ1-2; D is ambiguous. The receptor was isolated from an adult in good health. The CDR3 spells CASSSLSNYGYTF. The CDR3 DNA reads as TGTGCCAGCAGCTCACTCAGTAACTATGGCTACACCTTC.